The rows below give T cell receptor beta chains drawn from one sample of a study of control samples from healthy donors and cancer patients. Assay: immunoSEQ multiplex PCR; the TCRdb copy retains only in-frame clones and omits some. The table lists under 15,000 clones, roughly 88% of them singletons. Sequenced material: formalin-fixed, paraffin-embedded tissue. The receptor source for this set is a male donor with melanoma. CDR3s include the opening cysteine and the closing phenylalanine or tryptophan. The D gene is left open where the match is weak. Only part of the rows carry a size: once, few, many, or a class if the clone is expanded.

size	V	D	J	CDR3	DNA
NA	TRBV15	NA	TRBJ1-4	CATSHNGEGNEKLFF	TGTGCCACCAGCCACAATGGGGAGGGTAATGAAAAACTGTTTTTT
NA	TRBV29-1	TRBD1	TRBJ1-1	CSVETGAWGAFF	TGCAGCGTGGAGACAGGGGCCTGGGGAGCTTTCTTT
NA	TRBV3-1/TRBV3-2	NA	TRBJ2-5	CASSRSGETQYF	TGTGCCAGCAGCCGAAGCGGGGAGACCCAGTACTTC
NA	TRBV6-5	NA	TRBJ1-2	CASSLAHSVYGYTF	TGTGCCAGCTCCTTGGCCCATTCTGTTTATGGCTACACCTTC
NA	TRBV5-1	TRBD2	TRBJ2-4	CASSSLAGGAKNIQYF	TGCGCCAGCAGCTCCCTAGCGGGAGGGGCCAAAAACATTCAGTACTTC
NA	TRBV5-1	NA	TRBJ2-7	CASSSGAAYEQYF	TGCGCCAGCAGCTCCGGGGCCGCCTACGAGCAGTACTTC
NA	TRBV9	NA	TRBJ2-2	CASSARTSTGELFF	TGTGCCAGCAGCGCCCGGACAAGCACCGGGGAGCTGTTTTTT
NA	TRBV3-1/TRBV3-2	TRBD2	TRBJ2-3	CASSQETSRRTDTQYF	TGTGCCAGCAGCCAAGAGACTAGCAGACGCACAGATACGCAGTATTTT
NA	TRBV5-1	NA	TRBJ2-5	CASSLAGRQETQYF	TGCGCCAGCAGCTTGGCGGGACGGCAAGAGACCCAGTACTTC
NA	TRBV20-1	NA	TRBJ1-2	CSASPPDRNYGYTF	TGCAGTGCTAGTCCTCCGGACAGAAACTATGGCTACACCTTC
NA	TRBV10-3	NA	TRBJ2-4	CAISQWRLVGLNIQYF	TGTGCCATCAGCCAATGGAGACTAGTAGGACTAAACATTCAGTACTTC
NA	TRBV5-1	NA	TRBJ1-1	CASRLASEAFF	TGCGCCAGCCGCCTGGCCTCTGAAGCTTTCTTT
NA	TRBV6-5	NA	TRBJ2-2	CASSYSTGTDTGELFF	TGTGCCAGCAGTTACTCGACGGGGACGGACACCGGGGAGCTGTTTTTT
once	TRBV7-9	TRBD2	TRBJ2-1	CASSFTSGNLGHNEQFF	TGTGCCAGCAGCTTTACTAGCGGGAATCTGGGCCACAATGAGCAGTTCTTC
NA	TRBV6-6	NA	TRBJ1-4	CASSPALGGEKLFF	TGTGCCAGCAGCCCGGCGTTGGGCGGTGAAAAACTGTTTTTT
NA	TRBV5-1	TRBD1	TRBJ1-4	CASSFRTGYTATNEKLFF	TGCGCCAGCAGCTTCCGGACAGGTTATACTGCAACTAATGAAAAACTGTTTTTT
NA	TRBV3-1/TRBV3-2	TRBD1	TRBJ2-2	CASSQGTGVNTGELFF	TGTGCCAGCAGCCAGGGAACAGGGGTGAACACCGGGGAGCTGTTTTTT
NA	TRBV7-8	NA	TRBJ1-4	CASSPRGGGTPTNEKLFF	TGTGCCAGCAGCCCCCGCGGCGGGGGGACTCCAACTAATGAAAAACTGTTTTTT
NA	TRBV2	NA	TRBJ1-4	CASSVRATGEKLFF	TGTGCCAGCAGTGTCCGTGCGACTGGGGAAAAACTGTTTTTT
NA	TRBV28	NA	TRBJ2-2	CASSLTEAGELFF	TGTGCCAGCAGTTTGACCGAGGCCGGGGAGCTGTTTTTT
NA	TRBV5-6	TRBD1	TRBJ1-1	CASSPGTGGGWTEAFF	TGTGCCAGCAGTCCCGGGACAGGGGGCGGATGGACTGAAGCTTTCTTT
NA	TRBV30	TRBD1	TRBJ1-3	CAWAQGSGNTIYF	TGTGCCTGGGCACAGGGGTCTGGAAACACCATATATTTT
once	TRBV27	TRBD2	TRBJ2-1	CASSLAGGPYNEQFF	TGTGCCAGCAGCTTAGCGGGGGGGCCTTACAATGAGCAGTTCTTC
NA	TRBV7-9	TRBD1	TRBJ1-1	CASSLVMAGGTEAFF	TGTGCCAGCAGCTTAGTAATGGCAGGGGGCACTGAAGCTTTCTTT
NA	TRBV15	TRBD1	TRBJ1-5	CATSRGQGTNQPQHF	TGTGCCACCAGCAGAGGACAGGGTACGAATCAGCCCCAGCATTTT
NA	TRBV7-2	NA	TRBJ1-2	CASSLRGDYGYTF	TGTGCCAGCAGCTTACGGGGAGACTATGGCTACACCTTC
NA	TRBV5-4	NA	TRBJ1-5	CANSLGGGNQPQHF	TGTGCCAACAGCTTGGGGGGCGGCAATCAGCCCCAGCATTTT
NA	TRBV11-2	TRBD2	TRBJ2-1	CASSPGLAGGYEQFF	TGTGCCAGCAGCCCCGGACTAGCGGGAGGCTATGAGCAGTTCTTC
NA	TRBV10-3	NA	TRBJ1-2	CAISEGVGRPNYGYTF	TGTGCCATCAGTGAGGGGGTCGGGCGTCCAAACTATGGCTACACCTTC
few	TRBV6-4	TRBD1	TRBJ1-2	CASSEEAGGSDGYTF	TGTGCCAGCAGTGAGGAGGCAGGGGGGTCCGATGGCTACACCTTC
NA	TRBV7-2	NA	TRBJ1-3	CASSLGADPSGNTIYF	TGTGCCAGCAGCTTAGGAGCGGACCCCTCTGGAAACACCATATATTTT
NA	TRBV6-6	NA	TRBJ2-1	CASSLSGGGSYNEQFF	TGTGCCAGCAGTTTGAGTGGAGGGGGCTCCTACAATGAGCAGTTCTTC